This is a list of T cell receptor beta chains from one sample in a study of CD8+ T cells in alopecia areata. TCRdb's copy holds only in-frame clones and misses some; the assay was immunoSEQ multiplex PCR. The sample yields about 120,000 clones, around 49% seen once. Here the sequenced sample was CD8+ T cells sorted from blood, taken at week 0. Receptors were obtained from a human donor with alopecia areata. Both conserved end residues are part of each CDR3. Fields, in order: CDR3 length, D gene, J gene, clone size, V gene, CDR3 protein, CDR3 DNA. A D gene is named only where the DNA matches it firmly. Size tells how often a clone was seen (once, few, many) or the class of an expanded clone, and some rows leave it out.

cdr3_length: 15
d_call: NA
j_call: TRBJ1-1
clone_size: few
v_call: TRBV27
cdr3_aa: CASSLLGGLNTEAFF
cdr3_nt: TGTGCCAGCAGTTTGTTGGGGGGACTGAACACTGAAGCTTTCTTT

cdr3_length: 14
d_call: NA
j_call: TRBJ1-6
clone_size: few
v_call: TRBV4-1
cdr3_aa: CASAQQDDESPLHF
cdr3_nt: TGCGCCAGCGCACAACAGGATGATGAATCACCCCTCCACTTT

cdr3_length: 17
d_call: TRBD2
j_call: TRBJ2-3
clone_size: NA
v_call: TRBV6-4
cdr3_aa: CASSDSPSGGSTDTQYF
cdr3_nt: TGTGCCAGCAGTGACTCCCCTAGCGGGGGGAGCACAGATACGCAGTATTTT

cdr3_length: 15
d_call: NA
j_call: TRBJ1-1
clone_size: NA
v_call: TRBV13
cdr3_aa: CASSAGPKGSTEAFF
cdr3_nt: TGTGCCAGCAGCGCGGGCCCTAAAGGGAGCACTGAAGCTTTCTTT

cdr3_length: 15
d_call: TRBD2
j_call: TRBJ2-1
clone_size: NA
v_call: TRBV11-2
cdr3_aa: CASSRLAGAYNEQFF
cdr3_nt: TGTGCCAGCAGCCGGCTAGCGGGAGCATACAATGAGCAGTTCTTC

cdr3_length: 16
d_call: TRBD1
j_call: TRBJ2-1
clone_size: NA
v_call: TRBV6-1
cdr3_aa: CASSEGPGGAYNEQFF
cdr3_nt: TGTGCCAGCAGTGAAGGCCCAGGGGGCGCATACAATGAGCAGTTCTTC

cdr3_length: 14
d_call: TRBD1
j_call: TRBJ1-2
clone_size: NA
v_call: TRBV6-6
cdr3_aa: CASPSGQDNYGYTF
cdr3_nt: TGTGCCAGCCCTTCGGGACAGGATAACTATGGCTACACCTTC

cdr3_length: 12
d_call: NA
j_call: TRBJ1-1
clone_size: NA
v_call: TRBV4-1
cdr3_aa: CASSQRPPEAFF
cdr3_nt: TGCGCCAGCAGCCAAAGGCCGCCGGAGGCTTTCTTT

cdr3_length: 13
d_call: NA
j_call: TRBJ1-5
clone_size: NA
v_call: TRBV30
cdr3_aa: CAWSVQANQPQHF
cdr3_nt: TGTGCCTGGAGTGTCCAGGCCAATCAGCCCCAGCATTTT

cdr3_length: 14
d_call: TRBD1
j_call: TRBJ1-2
clone_size: NA
v_call: TRBV7-8
cdr3_aa: CASSPQQGAGGYTF
cdr3_nt: TGTGCCAGCAGCCCTCAACAGGGGGCGGGTGGCTACACCTTC

cdr3_length: 15
d_call: NA
j_call: TRBJ2-7
clone_size: once
v_call: TRBV5-1
cdr3_aa: CASSLAQGSSYEQYF
cdr3_nt: TGCGCCAGCAGCTTGGCGCAGGGGAGCTCCTACGAGCAGTACTTC

cdr3_length: 14
d_call: TRBD1
j_call: TRBJ1-1
clone_size: NA
v_call: TRBV29-1
cdr3_aa: CSVEWTGMNTEAFF
cdr3_nt: TGCAGCGTTGAATGGACAGGGATGAACACTGAAGCTTTCTTT

cdr3_length: 15
d_call: NA
j_call: TRBJ2-7
clone_size: NA
v_call: TRBV7-9
cdr3_aa: CASSSPLAISYEQYF
cdr3_nt: TGTGCCAGCAGCTCCCCCCTAGCGATTTCCTACGAGCAGTACTTC

cdr3_length: 12
d_call: NA
j_call: TRBJ2-5
clone_size: NA
v_call: TRBV29-1
cdr3_aa: CSARDTQETQYF
cdr3_nt: TGCAGCGCCCGGGACACCCAAGAGACCCAGTACTTC

cdr3_length: 13
d_call: NA
j_call: TRBJ2-3
clone_size: NA
v_call: TRBV7-3
cdr3_aa: CASSLNGADTQYF
cdr3_nt: TGTGCCAGCAGCTTAAACGGTGCAGATACGCAGTATTTT

cdr3_length: 14
d_call: NA
j_call: TRBJ1-2
clone_size: many
v_call: TRBV25-1
cdr3_aa: CASSESGDLYGYTF
cdr3_nt: TGTGCCAGCAGTGAATCAGGGGACCTCTATGGCTACACCTTC

cdr3_length: 15
d_call: NA
j_call: TRBJ2-1
clone_size: NA
v_call: TRBV9
cdr3_aa: CASSVAPGLINEQFF
cdr3_nt: TGTGCCAGCAGCGTAGCCCCGGGGCTAATAAATGAGCAGTTCTTC

cdr3_length: 15
d_call: TRBD1
j_call: TRBJ1-2
clone_size: few
v_call: TRBV9
cdr3_aa: CASSVVGTGSYGYTF
cdr3_nt: TGTGCCAGCAGCGTAGTGGGGACAGGGAGCTATGGCTACACCTTC

cdr3_length: 12
d_call: TRBD1
j_call: TRBJ1-1
clone_size: NA
v_call: TRBV19
cdr3_aa: CASGTGGTEAFF
cdr3_nt: TGTGCCAGCGGGACAGGGGGCACTGAAGCTTTCTTT

cdr3_length: 16
d_call: TRBD2
j_call: TRBJ2-5
clone_size: few
v_call: TRBV27
cdr3_aa: CASSPIAGGPQETQYF
cdr3_nt: TGTGCCAGCAGTCCGATAGCGGGGGGTCCCCAAGAGACCCAGTACTTC

cdr3_length: 15
d_call: NA
j_call: TRBJ1-1
clone_size: NA
v_call: TRBV30
cdr3_aa: CAWSVYGEMNTEAFF
cdr3_nt: TGTGCCTGGAGTGTATATGGGGAGATGAACACTGAAGCTTTCTTT

cdr3_length: 18
d_call: TRBD2
j_call: TRBJ2-5
clone_size: many
v_call: TRBV5-1
cdr3_aa: CASSPYRASGGSRETQYF
cdr3_nt: TGCGCCAGCAGCCCCTATAGGGCTAGCGGGGGGTCGAGGGAGACCCAGTACTTC

cdr3_length: 16
d_call: NA
j_call: TRBJ2-6
clone_size: many
v_call: TRBV4-2
cdr3_aa: CASSQESGSGANVLTF
cdr3_nt: TGTGCCAGCAGCCAAGAGTCGGGCTCTGGGGCCAACGTCCTGACTTTC

cdr3_length: 12
d_call: NA
j_call: TRBJ2-1
clone_size: once
v_call: TRBV11-2
cdr3_aa: CASSLDGNEQFF
cdr3_nt: TGTGCCAGCAGCTTAGATGGTAATGAGCAGTTCTTC

cdr3_length: 12
d_call: NA
j_call: TRBJ1-3
clone_size: few
v_call: TRBV6-1
cdr3_aa: CASEGNGNTIYF
cdr3_nt: TGTGCCAGCGAGGGTAACGGAAACACCATATATTTT

cdr3_length: 16
d_call: TRBD1
j_call: TRBJ1-2
clone_size: NA
v_call: TRBV10-3
cdr3_aa: CAISGFTGAPGYGYTF
cdr3_nt: TGTGCCATCAGTGGATTCACAGGGGCGCCCGGCTATGGCTACACCTTC

cdr3_length: 12
d_call: NA
j_call: TRBJ1-1
clone_size: few
v_call: TRBV10-3
cdr3_aa: CAITGPNPEAFF
cdr3_nt: TGTGCCATCACAGGCCCCAACCCTGAAGCTTTCTTT

cdr3_length: 13
d_call: NA
j_call: TRBJ1-2
clone_size: NA
v_call: TRBV29-1
cdr3_aa: CSVEDPGFYGYTF
cdr3_nt: TGCAGCGTTGAAGATCCAGGCTTCTATGGCTACACCTTC

cdr3_length: 15
d_call: NA
j_call: TRBJ2-7
clone_size: NA
v_call: TRBV9
cdr3_aa: CASSVEGFGVQEQYF
cdr3_nt: TGTGCCAGCAGCGTAGAGGGTTTTGGGGTTCAGGAGCAGTACTTC

cdr3_length: 14
d_call: NA
j_call: TRBJ1-2
clone_size: NA
v_call: TRBV30
cdr3_aa: CAWNDVGVPYGYTF
cdr3_nt: TGTGCCTGGAACGACGTCGGGGTCCCCTATGGCTACACCTTC

cdr3_length: 14
d_call: TRBD1
j_call: TRBJ1-1
clone_size: few
v_call: TRBV7-6
cdr3_aa: CASSTQGGITEAFF
cdr3_nt: TGTGCCAGCAGCACACAGGGGGGAATCACTGAAGCTTTCTTT

cdr3_length: 17
d_call: NA
j_call: TRBJ2-4
clone_size: NA
v_call: TRBV6-4
cdr3_aa: CASSDWDNREAKNIQYF
cdr3_nt: TGTGCCAGCAGTGACTGGGACAACCGCGAGGCCAAAAACATTCAGTACTTC

cdr3_length: 13
d_call: TRBD1
j_call: TRBJ1-2
clone_size: few
v_call: TRBV27
cdr3_aa: CASSLQGAQGYTF
cdr3_nt: TGTGCCAGCAGTCTACAGGGGGCGCAGGGCTACACCTTC

cdr3_length: 14
d_call: NA
j_call: TRBJ2-5
clone_size: few
v_call: TRBV7-9
cdr3_aa: CASTKFISGETQYF
cdr3_nt: TGTGCCAGCACCAAGTTCATTAGCGGAGAGACCCAGTACTTC

cdr3_length: 14
d_call: NA
j_call: TRBJ2-7
clone_size: NA
v_call: TRBV4-3
cdr3_aa: CASSQFDRPYEQYF
cdr3_nt: TGCGCCAGCAGCCAATTCGACAGACCCTACGAGCAGTACTTC

cdr3_length: 14
d_call: TRBD1
j_call: TRBJ2-4
clone_size: NA
v_call: TRBV9
cdr3_aa: CASGQGAAKNIQYF
cdr3_nt: TGTGCCAGCGGACAGGGGGCGGCCAAAAACATTCAGTACTTC

cdr3_length: 13
d_call: NA
j_call: TRBJ1-5
clone_size: NA
v_call: TRBV27
cdr3_aa: CASSDGTPRAQHF
cdr3_nt: TGTGCCAGTAGCGACGGGACCCCCAGAGCCCAGCATTTT

cdr3_length: 14
d_call: NA
j_call: TRBJ2-3
clone_size: NA
v_call: TRBV6-4
cdr3_aa: CASSDRGSTDTQYF
cdr3_nt: TGTGCCAGCAGTGACCGGGGGAGCACAGATACGCAGTATTTT

cdr3_length: 12
d_call: NA
j_call: TRBJ2-5
clone_size: few
v_call: TRBV19
cdr3_aa: CATGTMEETQYF
cdr3_nt: TGTGCCACCGGTACGATGGAAGAGACCCAGTACTTC

cdr3_length: 11
d_call: NA
j_call: TRBJ1-4
clone_size: few
v_call: TRBV29-1
cdr3_aa: CSVRREEKLFF
cdr3_nt: TGCAGCGTTCGCAGGGAGGAAAAACTGTTTTTT

cdr3_length: 13
d_call: TRBD1
j_call: TRBJ1-1
clone_size: NA
v_call: TRBV4-1
cdr3_aa: CASSRGQGTEAFF
cdr3_nt: TGCGCCAGCAGCCGAGGACAGGGCACTGAAGCTTTCTTT

cdr3_length: 12
d_call: NA
j_call: TRBJ2-5
clone_size: NA
v_call: TRBV29-1
cdr3_aa: CSVRGPRETQYF
cdr3_nt: TGCAGCGTTCGGGGGCCGCGGGAGACCCAGTACTTC

cdr3_length: 14
d_call: NA
j_call: TRBJ2-3
clone_size: NA
v_call: TRBV7-9
cdr3_aa: CASSQPGRTDTQYF
cdr3_nt: TGTGCCAGCAGCCAGCCCGGCCGCACAGATACGCAGTATTTT

cdr3_length: 11
d_call: TRBD1
j_call: TRBJ1-1
clone_size: few
v_call: TRBV18
cdr3_aa: CASSPDREAFF
cdr3_nt: TGTGCCAGCTCACCGGACAGGGAAGCTTTCTTT

cdr3_length: 14
d_call: NA
j_call: TRBJ2-6
clone_size: few
v_call: TRBV6-6
cdr3_aa: CASSPGHGANVLTF
cdr3_nt: TGTGCCAGCAGCCCCGGGCATGGGGCCAACGTCCTGACTTTC

cdr3_length: 14
d_call: TRBD2
j_call: TRBJ2-5
clone_size: NA
v_call: TRBV7-2
cdr3_aa: CASSLGGAEETQYF
cdr3_nt: TGTGCCAGCAGCCTCGGGGGGGCGGAAGAGACCCAGTACTTC

cdr3_length: 15
d_call: NA
j_call: TRBJ2-5
clone_size: many
v_call: TRBV30
cdr3_aa: CAWSAAGTYQETQYF
cdr3_nt: TGTGCCTGGAGTGCGGCAGGGACGTACCAAGAGACCCAGTACTTC

cdr3_length: 15
d_call: NA
j_call: TRBJ2-1
clone_size: once
v_call: TRBV27
cdr3_aa: CASSLGRGDTNEQFF
cdr3_nt: TGTGCCAGCAGTTTAGGTCGGGGGGACACCAATGAGCAGTTCTTC

cdr3_length: 15
d_call: NA
j_call: TRBJ2-7
clone_size: few
v_call: TRBV29-1
cdr3_aa: CSVELRQGGDYEQYF
cdr3_nt: TGCAGCGTTGAACTTCGGCAAGGGGGAGACTACGAGCAGTACTTC